This entry features one T cell receptor (beta chain) sequence. The antigen is unknown. The data were taken from a study of siplizumab effects on memory and regulatory T cells. Study-level results: With siplizumab, Treg-derived clones averaged approximately 66% of mappable alloreactive CD4+ clones, versus around 25% in controls. Only a minor fraction of alloreactive clones mapped to unstimulated subsets. Among sequences traceable to unstimulated CD4+ memory cells, alloreactive ones were significantly reduced by siplizumab.

Method: immunoSEQ multiplex PCR; TCRdb's copy keeps in-frame clones and lacks some. The sample lists about 120,000 clones; 94% were seen once. V trimming: 5 bases; J trimming: 7 bases; junction bases outside the gene matches: 13. The CDR3 totals 16 residues. Germline CDR1 SGHTA, CDR2 FQGNSA. Sequencing used non-Treg CD4+ T cells sorted from blood. This sequence was found in a human donor in good health. The chain carries TRBV7-2 and TRBJ1-2; 10 nucleotides line up with TRBD1. The CDR3 sequence is CASSTTGGTSVSGYTF. In DNA form, the CDR3 reads TGTGCCAGCAGCACGACAGGGGGCACGAGTGTTTCTGGCTACACCTTC.